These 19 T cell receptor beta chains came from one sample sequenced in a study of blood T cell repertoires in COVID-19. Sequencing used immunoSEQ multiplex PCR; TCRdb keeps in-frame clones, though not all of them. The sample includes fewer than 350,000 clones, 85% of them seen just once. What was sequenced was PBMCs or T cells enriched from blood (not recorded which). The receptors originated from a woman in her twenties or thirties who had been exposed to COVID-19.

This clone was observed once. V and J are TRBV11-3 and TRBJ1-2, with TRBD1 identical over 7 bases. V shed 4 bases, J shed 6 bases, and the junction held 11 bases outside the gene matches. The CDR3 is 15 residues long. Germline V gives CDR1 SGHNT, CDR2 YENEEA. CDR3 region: CASSSWTGRGDGYTF. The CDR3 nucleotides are TGTGCCAGCAGCTCCTGGACAGGCAGAGGGGATGGCTACACCTTC. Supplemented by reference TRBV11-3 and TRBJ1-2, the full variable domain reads EAGVVQSPRYKIIEKKQPVAFWCNPISGHNTLYWYLQNLGQGPELLIRYENEEAVDDSQLPKDRFSAERLKGVDSTLKIQPAELGDSAVYLCASSSWTGRGDGYTFGSGTRLTVV.

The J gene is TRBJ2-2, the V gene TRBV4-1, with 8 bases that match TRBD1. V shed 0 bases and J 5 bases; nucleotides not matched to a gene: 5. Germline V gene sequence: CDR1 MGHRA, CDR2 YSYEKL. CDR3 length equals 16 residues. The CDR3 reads CASSQDRTGQTGELFF. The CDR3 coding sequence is TGCGCCAGCAGCCAAGATAGGACAGGGCAGACCGGGGAGCTGTTTTTT.

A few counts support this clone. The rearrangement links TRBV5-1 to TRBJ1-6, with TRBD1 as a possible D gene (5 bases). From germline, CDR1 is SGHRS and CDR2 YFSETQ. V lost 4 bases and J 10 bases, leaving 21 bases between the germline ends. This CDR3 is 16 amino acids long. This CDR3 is CASSLSGQSRGSPLHF. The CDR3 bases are TGCGCCAGCAGCCTGTCCGGACAATCGCGGGGATCACCCCTCCACTTT.

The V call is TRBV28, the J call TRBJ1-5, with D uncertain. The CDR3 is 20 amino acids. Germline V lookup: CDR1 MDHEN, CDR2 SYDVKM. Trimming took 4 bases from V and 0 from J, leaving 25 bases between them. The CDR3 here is CASSYPWGASLDYSNQPQHF. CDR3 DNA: TGTGCCAGCAGTTACCCCTGGGGAGCATCGCTAGATTATAGCAATCAGCCCCAGCATTTT.

The CDR3 DNA reads TGTGCCAGCAGCTCCCTTTTCTATGGCTACACCTTC. It is translated as CASSSLFYGYTF. This sequence joins TRBV7-3 and TRBJ1-2; D not resolved. Trimming cost V 4 bases and J 4 bases, with 7 bases left between them. There are 12 residues in the CDR3. Germline lookup yields CDR1 SGHTA and CDR2 FQGTGA.

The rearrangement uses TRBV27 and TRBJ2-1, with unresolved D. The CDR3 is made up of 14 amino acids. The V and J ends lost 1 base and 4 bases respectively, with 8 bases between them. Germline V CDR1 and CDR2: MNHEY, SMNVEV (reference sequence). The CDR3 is CASSLYQKYNEQFF. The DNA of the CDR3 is TGTGCCAGCAGTTTATACCAGAAGTACAATGAGCAGTTCTTC.

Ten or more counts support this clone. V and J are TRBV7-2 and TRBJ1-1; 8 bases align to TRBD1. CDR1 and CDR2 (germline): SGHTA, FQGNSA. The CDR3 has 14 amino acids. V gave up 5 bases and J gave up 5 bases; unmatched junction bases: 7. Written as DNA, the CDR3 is TGTGCCAGCAGCCGGCAGGGGGCATGGACTGAAGCTTTCTTT. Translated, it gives CASSRQGAWTEAFF.

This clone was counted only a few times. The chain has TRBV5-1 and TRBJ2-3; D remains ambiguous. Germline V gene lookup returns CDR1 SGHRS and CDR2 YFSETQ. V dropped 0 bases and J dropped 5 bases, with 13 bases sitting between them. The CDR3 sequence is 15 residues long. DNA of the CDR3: TGCGCCAGCAGCTTGGGTCGGAGTACACAAGATACGCAGTATTTT. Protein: CASSLGRSTQDTQYF.

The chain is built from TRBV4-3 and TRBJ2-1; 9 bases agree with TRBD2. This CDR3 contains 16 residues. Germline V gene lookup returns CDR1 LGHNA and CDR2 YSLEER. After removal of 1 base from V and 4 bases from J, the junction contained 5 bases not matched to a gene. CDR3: CASSQGLAGKYNEQFF. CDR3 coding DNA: TGCGCCAGCAGCCAAGGTCTAGCGGGGAAATACAATGAGCAGTTCTTC.

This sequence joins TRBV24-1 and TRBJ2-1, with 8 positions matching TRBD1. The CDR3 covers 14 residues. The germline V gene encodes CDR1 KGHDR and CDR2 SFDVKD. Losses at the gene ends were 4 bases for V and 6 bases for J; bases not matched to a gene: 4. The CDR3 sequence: CATSEPGQANEQFF. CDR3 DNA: TGTGCCACCAGTGAACCGGGACAGGCCAATGAGCAGTTCTTC.

DNA for the CDR3: TGTGCCAGCAGATCCGGGAACTTACCCTACGAGCAGTACTTC. Residues: CASRSGNLPYEQYF. The V and J genes are TRBV28 and TRBJ2-7, with D perhaps TRBD2 (5 bases). The CDR3 spans 14 residues. Trimming took off 6 bases at V and 2 bases at J, with 14 bases between the two ends. The germline gives CDR1 MDHEN, CDR2 SYDVKM.

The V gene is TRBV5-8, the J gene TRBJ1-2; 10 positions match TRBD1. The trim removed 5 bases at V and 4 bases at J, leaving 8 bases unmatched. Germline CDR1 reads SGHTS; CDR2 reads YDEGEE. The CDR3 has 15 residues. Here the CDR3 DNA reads TGTGCCAGCAGGGACAGGGGGATGCCTAGCTATGGCTACACCTTC. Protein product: CASRDRGMPSYGYTF.

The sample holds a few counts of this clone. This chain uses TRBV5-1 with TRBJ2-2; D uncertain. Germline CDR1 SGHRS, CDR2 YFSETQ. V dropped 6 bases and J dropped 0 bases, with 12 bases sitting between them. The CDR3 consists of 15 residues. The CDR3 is CASKYEETNTGELFF. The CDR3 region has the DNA TGCGCCAGCAAGTATGAGGAGACGAACACCGGGGAGCTGTTTTTT.

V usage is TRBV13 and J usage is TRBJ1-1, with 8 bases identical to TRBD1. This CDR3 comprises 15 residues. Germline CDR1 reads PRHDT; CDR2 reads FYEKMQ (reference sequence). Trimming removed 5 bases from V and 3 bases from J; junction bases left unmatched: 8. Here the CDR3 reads CASSILRTGHTEAFF. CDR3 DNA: TGTGCCAGCAGCATTCTCCGGACAGGGCACACTGAAGCTTTCTTT.

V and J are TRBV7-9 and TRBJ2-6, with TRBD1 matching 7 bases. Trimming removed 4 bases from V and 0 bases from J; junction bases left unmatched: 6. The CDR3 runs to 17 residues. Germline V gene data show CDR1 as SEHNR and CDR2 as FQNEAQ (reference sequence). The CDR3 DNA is TGTGCCAGCAGCTGGCCGGGACAGTACTCTGGGGCCAACGTCCTGACTTTC. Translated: CASSWPGQYSGANVLTF.

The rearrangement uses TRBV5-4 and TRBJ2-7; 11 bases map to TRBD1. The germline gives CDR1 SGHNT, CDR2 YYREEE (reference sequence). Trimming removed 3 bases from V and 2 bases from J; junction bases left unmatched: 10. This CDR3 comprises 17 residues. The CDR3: CASSYHSTGQGAYEQYF. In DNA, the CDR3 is TGTGCCAGCAGCTACCATTCCACGGGACAGGGGGCCTACGAGCAGTACTTC.

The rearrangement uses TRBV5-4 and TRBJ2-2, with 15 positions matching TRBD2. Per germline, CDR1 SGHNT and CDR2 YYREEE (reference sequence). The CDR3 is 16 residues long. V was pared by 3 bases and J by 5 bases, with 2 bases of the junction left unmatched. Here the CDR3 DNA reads TGTGCCAGCAGCTCTGGGACTAGCGGGAGGACCGGGGAGCTGTTTTTT. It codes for CASSSGTSGRTGELFF.

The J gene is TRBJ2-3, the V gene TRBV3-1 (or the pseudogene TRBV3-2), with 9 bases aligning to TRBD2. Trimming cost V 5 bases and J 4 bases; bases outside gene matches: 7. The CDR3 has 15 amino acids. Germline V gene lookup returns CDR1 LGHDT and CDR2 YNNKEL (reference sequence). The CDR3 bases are TGTGCCAGCAGCAGGGGTAGCGGGAGCTCAGATACGCAGTATTTT. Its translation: CASSRGSGSSDTQYF.

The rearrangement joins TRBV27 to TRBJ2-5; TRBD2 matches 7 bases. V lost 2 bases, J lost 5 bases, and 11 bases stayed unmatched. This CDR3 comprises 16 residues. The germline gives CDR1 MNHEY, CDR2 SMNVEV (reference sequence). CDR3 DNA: TGTGCCAGCAGTTTAACCCAGTCGTCCGGGAGGGAGACCCAGTACTTC. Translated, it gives CASSLTQSSGRETQYF.